The 14 T cell receptor beta chains listed next were all sequenced from one sample in a study of tumor and adjacent non-tumor tissue in lung cancer. The template was RNA from unsorted bulk tissue. The library came from three nested PCR rounds adapted from ARM-PCR protocols. One entry per CDR3 protein, called by TCRdb with MiXCR from the multiplex PCR reads. The sample consists of just over 200,000 distinct CDR3 sequences, 60% to 75% of them appearing once. The sample consisted of lung tumor tissue. The receptors stem from a man aged 55 to 70 with non-small cell lung cancer.

This clonotype was seen a single time. This clone may be a read error of a much larger clone one base away. The chain joins TRBV4-1 to TRBJ1-2; D is perhaps TRBD1 (5 bases). CDR1 is MGHRA and CDR2 is YSYEKL in the germline V gene. This CDR3 contains 15 residues. CDR3: CASSQDAGTNYDYTF. CDR3 coding DNA: TGCGCCAGCAGCCAAGATGCGGGGACTAACTATGACTACACCTTC.

There are a few counts of this clonotype. One end of the junction is discordant with germline, which a read error may explain. This sequence joins TRBV12-3 or TRBV12-4 and TRBJ2-5, with D perhaps TRBD1 or TRBD2 (5 bases each). The CDR3 spans 14 residues. CDR3 DNA sequence: TGTGCCAGCGGCCAAGGGGCGGGTAGTGAGACCCGGTACTTC. Translation: CASGQGAGSETRYF.

Turning to this clonotype: One end of the junction is discordant with germline, which a read error may explain. This chain links TRBV20-1 with TRBJ2-5; D remains ambiguous. The CDR3 runs to 13 residues. Germline V lookup: CDR1 DFQATT, CDR2 SNEGSKA (reference sequence). In DNA form, the CDR3 reads TGCAGTGCTATAGTAGGGCTCCAAGAGACCCGGTACTTC. Translated: CSAIVGLQETRYF.

This clonotype was detected a few times. The chain uses TRBV4-2 and TRBJ2-7, with a possible D match to TRBD2 (6 bases). CDR1 LGHNA and CDR2 YNFKEQ come from the germline V gene. This CDR3 comprises 15 residues. V lost 0 bases, J lost 3 bases, and 12 bases lay in between. The CDR3 DNA is TGTGCCAGCAGCCAAGACCGGGACTCAAACTACGAGCAGTACTTC. Encoded protein: CASSQDRDSNYEQYF.

This clonotype was detected many times. The chain combines TRBV29-1 with TRBJ2-7; the D is unclear. Trimming removed 4 bases from V and 0 bases from J, with 7 bases in between. Germline V gene data show CDR1 as SQVTM and CDR2 as ANQGSEA. CDR3 length equals 12 residues. The DNA of the CDR3 is TGCAGCGTTGCGGAGAACTCCTACGAGCAGTACTTC. It codes for CSVAENSYEQYF.

In the case of this clonotype: The germline gene is not matched at one end of the junction; a read error may be the cause. The chain recombines TRBV4-3 with TRBJ2-1; D is ambiguous. Germline loops: CDR1 LGHNA, CDR2 YSLEER. This CDR3 has 11 residues. For the CDR3, the DNA is TGCGCCAGCAGCCTTCCCCCTAAGCAGCTCTTC. The encoded protein is CASSLPPKQLF.

As regards this clonotype: As the CDR3 is not closed by the conserved phenylalanine or tryptophan, this likely results from a read error. This sequence joins TRBV20-1 and TRBJ1-4, with D possibly TRBD1 on 6 matching bases. Germline values: CDR1 DFQATT, CDR2 SNEGSKA (reference sequence). Trimming removed 4 bases at V and 6 bases at J, with 21 bases between. The CDR3 has 16 amino acids. The CDR3 protein is CSAKDLRQASDEKLFL. As DNA, the CDR3 is TGCAGTGCTAAAGACCTAAGACAGGCGTCGGATGAAAAACTGTTTTTG.

To note about this clonotype: Germline and junction disagree at one end, which may indicate a read error. This chain uses TRBV11-2 with TRBJ1-1, with a tentative D call TRBD1 (5 bases). CDR3 length: 14 amino acids. CDR1 SGHAT and CDR2 FQNNGV come from the germline V gene. The CDR3 DNA reads as TGTACCAGCAGCTTGGTGGACATGAACACTGAAGCTTTCTTT. Translated, it gives CTSSLVDMNTEAFF.

Only one count was recorded for this clonotype. The rearrangement links TRBV4-2 to TRBJ2-3, with a weak D call TRBD1 (5 bases). Trimming shortened V by 4 bases and J by 4 bases, and 18 bases separated the two germline ends. The CDR3 covers 16 residues. Germline CDR1 reads LGHNA; CDR2 reads YNFKEQ. The CDR3 here is CASSPFDRTLSDTQYF. CDR3 coding DNA: TGTGCCAGCAGCCCTTTCGATCGGACATTGTCAGATACGCAGTATTTT.

In the case of this clonotype: Possible read error: a much larger clone is one base away. The rearrangement uses TRBV6-6 and TRBJ2-1; unclear D gene. V was shortened by 2 bases and J by 8 bases, with 16 bases between the two germline ends. Germline CDR1 MNHNY, CDR2 SVGAGI (reference sequence). This CDR3 has 15 amino acids. The CDR3 loop is CASSYREGRVDEQFF. CDR3 DNA: TGTGCCAGCAGTTACCGAGAAGGCCGGGTCGATGAGCAGTTCTTC.

This clonotype was seen only once. One end of the junction is discordant with germline, which a read error may explain. This chain joins TRBV12-3 or TRBV12-4 and TRBJ2-2; D gene unclear. CDR3 length: 13 amino acids. For the CDR3, the DNA is TGTGCCAGCATTTTACCCACCATCGGGGAGCTGTTTTTT. The encoded protein is CASILPTIGELFF.

Remarks on this clonotype: Its ends do not fully match the called genes, so a read error is possible. This chain links TRBV6-2 or TRBV6-3 with TRBJ2-5; D is ambiguous. The CDR3 runs 14 residues. Germline CDR1 MNHEY, CDR2 SVGEGT. This CDR3 is CDSSSHEYQETQYF. For the CDR3, the DNA is TGTGACAGCAGTAGCCACGAGTACCAAGAGACCCAGTACTTC.

This clonotype was counted a single time. The junction departs from the called germline gene at one end, perhaps through a read error. The genes are TRBV11-3 and TRBJ2-5; a weak D match, TRBD1 (6 bases). Germline loops: CDR1 SGHNT, CDR2 YENEEA. The CDR3 runs 15 residues. The CDR3 nucleotides are TGTGCCAGTAGCTTATGGGGGACACACCAAGAGACCCGGTACTTC. Protein product: CASSLWGTHQETRYF. The variable domain in full, completed from reference TRBV11-3 and TRBJ2-5, reads EAGVVQSPRYKIIEKKQPVAFWCNPISGHNTLYWYLQNLGQGPELLIRYENEEAVDDSQLPKDRFSAERLKGVDSTLKIQPAELGDSAVYLCASSLWGTHQETRYFGPGTRLLVL.

In the case of this clonotype: It may be a read error: a sequence one base away is much more abundant. This chain joins TRBV11-3 and TRBJ1-4, with a tentative D call TRBD1 (5 bases). Looked up from germline, CDR1 is SGHNT and CDR2 is YENEEA. The CDR3 runs to 14 residues. CDR3 protein: CASSLGRTNEKLSF. DNA for the CDR3: TGTGCCAGCAGCTTGGGACGGACTAATGAAAAACTGTCTTTT. Complete variable domain (other parts from reference TRBV11-3 and TRBJ1-4): EAGVVQSPRYKIIEKKQPVAFWCNPISGHNTLYWYLQNLGQGPELLIRYENEEAVDDSQLPKDRFSAERLKGVDSTLKIQPAELGDSAVYLCASSLGRTNEKLSFGSGTQLSVL.